This T cell receptor (beta chain) emerged from a study of a mutant IDH1 vaccine in newly diagnosed glioma. Regarding time point: baseline, week 1 (first vaccination visit). Treatment of the sample: pre-vaccination baseline after standard-of-care therapy. Germline values: CDR1 SGHDT, CDR2 YYEEEE. The CDR3 is made up of 14 amino acids. V was shortened by 2 bases and J by 4 bases, with 12 bases between the two germline ends. Method: immunoSEQ multiplex PCR; TCRdb's copy keeps in-frame clones and lacks some. The repertoire includes 25,000 to 35,000 clones, 70% to 90% of them detected once, and around 5% sits in the top ten.

The source was PBMCs, collected from a glioma patient treated with radiotherapy, temozolomide or both. This sequence originates from a woman in her forties with glioma. The rearrangement joins TRBV5-6 to TRBJ2-5; D call uncertain. Written as DNA, the CDR3 is TGTGCCAGCAGCTTTACCTGGGAAGGAGAGACCCAGTACTTC. Translation: CASSFTWEGETQYF.